The sequence of this T cell receptor beta chain was determined in a study of T cells in tuberculosis. The overall study: This South African cohort compared adolescents with or without latent tuberculosis against adults with active tuberculosis. Whole-study results and caveats: Shorter CDR3-alpha in active tuberculosis partly drove smaller distances.

Described time point: new active TB diagnosis, blood taken before or within 7 days of starting treatment. HIV-seronegative South African adults aged 18 years or older had newly diagnosed active tuberculosis. Tuberculosis was confirmed by positive sputum smear and/or M. tuberculosis culture. Assay: immunoSEQ multiplex PCR; the TCRdb copy retains only in-frame clones and omits some. In the table there are around 30,000 clones, under 95% of which are singletons. As regards this clone: What it recognizes is unknown.

The specimen comprised PBMCs, sampled at tuberculosis diagnosis. The TCR sequence derives from an adult with tuberculosis.

CDR3 residues: CASSLRAATEAFF. The DNA for the CDR3 is TGTGCCAGCAGTTTAAGAGCCGCCACTGAAGCTTTCTTT. The rearrangement uses TRBV27 and TRBJ1-1, with D uncertain. The V end was cut by 2 bases, the J end by 4 bases, with 8 bases between. The germline gives CDR1 MNHEY, CDR2 SMNVEV (reference sequence). The CDR3 loop spans 13 amino acids.